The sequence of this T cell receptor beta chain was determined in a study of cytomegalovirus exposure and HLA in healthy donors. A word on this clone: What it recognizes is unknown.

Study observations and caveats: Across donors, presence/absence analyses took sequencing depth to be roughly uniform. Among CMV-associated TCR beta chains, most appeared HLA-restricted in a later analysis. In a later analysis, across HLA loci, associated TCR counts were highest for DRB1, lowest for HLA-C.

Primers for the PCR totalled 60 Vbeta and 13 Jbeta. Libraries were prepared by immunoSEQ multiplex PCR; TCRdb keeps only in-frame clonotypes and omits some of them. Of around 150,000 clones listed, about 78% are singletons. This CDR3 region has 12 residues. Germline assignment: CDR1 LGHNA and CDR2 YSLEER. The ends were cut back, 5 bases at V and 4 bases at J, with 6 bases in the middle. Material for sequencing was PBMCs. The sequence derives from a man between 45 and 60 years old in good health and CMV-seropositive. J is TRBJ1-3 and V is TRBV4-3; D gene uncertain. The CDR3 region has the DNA TGCGCCAGCAGCGGCCCCGGAAACACCATATATTTT. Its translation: CASSGPGNTIYF.